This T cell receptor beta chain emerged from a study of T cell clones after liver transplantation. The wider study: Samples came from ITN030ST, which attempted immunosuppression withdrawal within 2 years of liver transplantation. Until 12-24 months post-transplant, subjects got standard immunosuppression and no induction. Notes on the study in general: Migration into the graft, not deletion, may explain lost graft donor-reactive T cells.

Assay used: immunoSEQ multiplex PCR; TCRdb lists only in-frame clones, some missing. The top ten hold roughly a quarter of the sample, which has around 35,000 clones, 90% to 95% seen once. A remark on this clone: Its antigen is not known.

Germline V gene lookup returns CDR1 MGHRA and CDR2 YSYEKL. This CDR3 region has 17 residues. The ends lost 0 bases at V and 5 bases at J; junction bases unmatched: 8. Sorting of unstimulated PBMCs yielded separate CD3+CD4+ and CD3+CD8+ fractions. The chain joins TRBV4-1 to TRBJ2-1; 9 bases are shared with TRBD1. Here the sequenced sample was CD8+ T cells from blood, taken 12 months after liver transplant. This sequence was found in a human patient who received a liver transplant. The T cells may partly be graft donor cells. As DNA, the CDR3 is TGCGCCAGCAGCCAAGATTTAGGGACAGGGCCCGACAATGAGCAGTTCTTC. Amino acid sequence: CASSQDLGTGPDNEQFF.